These T cell receptor beta chains were read from a single sample in a study of response to subunit inactivated influenza vaccine. TCRdb used MiXCR to reprocess the RT-PCR reads, holding one entry per CDR3 protein. This sample has approximately 500,000 distinct CDR3 sequences, with over 10% found just once. The sample was PBMCs from blood, taken about 40 days after vaccination. The source of these receptors is a man aged 50 to 59 who received an inactivated influenza vaccine. Each CDR3 is given with its conserved first and last residue. Each record gives: D gene, V gene, clone size, J gene, CDR3 DNA, CDR3 protein. D genes are given only for firm matches. A clone size is listed for some rows: how often the clone was seen (once, few, many), or a class if it is expanded.

.	TRBV20-1	few	TRBJ2-3	TGCAGTGCTTCCCGGGACTTGACTAGCACAGATACGCAGTATTTT	CSASRDLTSTDTQYF
.	TRBV5-1	.	TRBJ2-7	TGCGCCAGCAGCTTTCTAGTTGGTCAGATCTACGAGCAGTACTTC	CASSFLVGQIYEQYF
TRBD2	TRBV10-2	few	TRBJ2-5	TGCGCCAGCGGGGCGGGGGTTCAAGAGACCCAGTACTTC	CASGAGVQETQYF
TRBD1	TRBV10-3	.	TRBJ1-4	TGTGCCATCACGGGACAGATTAATGAAAAACTGTTTTTT	CAITGQINEKLFF
.	TRBV12-3/TRBV12-4	.	TRBJ2-1	TGTGCCAGCAGATTACGGGCCCACAATGAGCAGTTCTTC	CASRLRAHNEQFF
.	TRBV20-1	.	TRBJ2-1	TGCAGTGCTAGATATGGGTCCTACAATGAGCAGTTCTTC	CSARYGSYNEQFF
TRBD2	TRBV27	few	TRBJ2-7	TGTGCCAGCAGTTGGGACTATGCCGGGGAGCAGTACTTC	CASSWDYAGEQYF
.	TRBV12-3/TRBV12-4	few	TRBJ1-2	TGTGCCAGCATGGCGGTTCCTAACTATGGCTACACCTTC	CASMAVPNYGYTF
TRBD1	TRBV16	.	TRBJ1-4	TGTGCCAGCAGCCCCCTCGGACAGGCAATTAATGAAAAACTGTTTTTT	CASSPLGQAINEKLFF
.	TRBV6-1	.	TRBJ1-1	TGTGCCAGCGGTCCCCGGCTCGTGAACACTGAAGCTTTCTTT	CASGPRLVNTEAFF
.	TRBV25-1	few	TRBJ1-6	TGTGCCAGCAGTGAAGGTCTAGCACTTTCACCCCTCCACTTT	CASSEGLALSPLHF
.	TRBV12-3/TRBV12-4	many	TRBJ2-1	TGTGCCAGCAGCGAAAGAGTGACTTACAATGAGCAGTTCTTC	CASSERVTYNEQFF
TRBD1	TRBV28	.	TRBJ1-2	TGTGCCAGCAGTCCAACAGGGGGCGAAAGAAGCTATGGCTACACCTTC	CASSPTGGERSYGYTF
.	TRBV6-5	.	TRBJ2-5	TGTGCCAGCAGTTATCGGACGGGTCTAGCAGAGACCCAGTACTTC	CASSYRTGLAETQYF
.	TRBV6-1	few	TRBJ1-1	TGTGCCAGCAGATTCCAGGGCCCTGAAGCTTTCTTT	CASRFQGPEAFF
.	TRBV5-5	few	TRBJ1-5	TGTGCCAGCAGCCTGACAGATTCTAGCAATCAGCCCCAGCATTTT	CASSLTDSSNQPQHF
.	TRBV6-1	.	TRBJ1-2	TGTGCCAGCGGTACGGGGACTAACTATGGCTACACCTTC	CASGTGTNYGYTF
TRBD1	TRBV10-1	.	TRBJ2-2	TGCGCCAGCAGTGAGAGGTTGACAGGGTCCGCCGGGGAGCTGTTTTTT	CASSERLTGSAGELFF